What follows is one T cell receptor (beta chain) and its context. CDR1 is SNHLY, CDR2 FYNNEI, per germline. Between the trimmed V and J ends, which lost 6 bases and 8 bases, there was a span of 13 bases. This CDR3 region has 13 residues. The sample is drawn from a study of blood T cell repertoires in COVID-19. At the level of the study: Specimens from acute and convalescent COVID-19 originated in the United States, Italy and Spain. PBMCs, B-cell-depleted T cells, or T cells provided the cDNA or gDNA that made up the material.

Under the authors' procedure: Amplification of reference gene primers provided the estimated nucleated cell counts. Here immunoSEQ multiplex PCR was the method, and the copy in TCRdb shows in-frame clones only, minus some. V and J calls and clone size come straight from that table; D and trimming were deduced from the DNA. Of 200,000 to 250,000 clones in the sample, just over 90% were seen once. This receptor was taken from a man aged 25 to 40 with acute or convalescent COVID-19. Sequenced sample: peripheral blood. The V call is TRBV2, the J call TRBJ1-4; D is unresolved. CDR3 sequence reads: CASRSGGIEKLFF. As DNA, the CDR3 is TGTGCCAGCAGAAGTGGAGGGATCGAAAAACTGTTTTTT.